Listed here are 21 T cell receptor beta chains from one sample, sequenced in a study of CD8 T cells in ankylosing spondylitis. TCRdb itself ran the 5' RACE reads through MiXCR, one entry per CDR3 protein. The table shows more than 250,000 distinct CDR3 sequences, with 11% occurring only once. The source material was blood, either unsorted or a sorted T cell fraction (not recorded which). The receptors here all came from a female donor with ankylosing spondylitis or in good health (not recorded which).

Many counts were recorded for this clonotype. This chain uses TRBV12-3 or TRBV12-4 with TRBJ1-3, with D hard to call. V lost 3 bases to trimming and J lost 0 bases, with 9 bases between them. CDR3 length equals 15 residues. CDR3 amino acids: CASSFYRDSGNTIYF. In DNA, the CDR3 is TGTGCCAGCAGTTTCTACCGGGACTCTGGAAACACCATATATTTT.

The chain couples TRBV19 to TRBJ1-1; 7 positions agree with TRBD1. This CDR3 is built from 14 residues. The V segment lost 7 bases and the J segment 5 bases; nucleotides outside the gene matches: 10. Germline V gene sequence: CDR1 LNHDA, CDR2 SQIVND (reference sequence). CDR3 sequence reads: CASTLRAGGTEAFF. CDR3 DNA: TGTGCCAGTACCCTGAGGGCAGGGGGTACTGAAGCTTTCTTT. The full variable domain, rest sourced from reference TRBV19 and TRBJ1-1, is DGGITQSPKYLFRKEGQNVTLSCEQNLNHDAMYWYRQDPGQGLRLIYYSQIVNDFQKGDIAEGYSVSREKKESFPLTVTSAQKNPTAFYLCASTLRAGGTEAFFGQGTRLTVV.

This clonotype occurred a few times. The V gene is TRBV7-2, the J gene TRBJ2-7; D unresolved. The CDR3 spans 15 residues. CDR1 SGHTA and CDR2 FQGNSA come from the germline V gene. V was trimmed by 7 bases and J by 2 bases, leaving 18 bases between them. The CDR3 region has the DNA TGTGCCAGCACCCCCTTTACTACGAGAGCCTACGAGCAGTACTTC. Protein: CASTPFTTRAYEQYF.

Of note for this clonotype: A read error may account for a junction end that differs from germline. The chain joins TRBV3-1 to TRBJ1-5; a possible D gene is TRBD1 (5 bases). The CDR3 spans 15 residues. From germline, CDR1 is LGHDT and CDR2 YNNKEL (reference sequence). CDR3 loop: CACSQEARGNQPQHF. For the CDR3, the DNA is TGTGCCTGCAGCCAAGAAGCCCGGGGGAATCAGCCCCAGCATTTT.

There are many counts of this clonotype. This chain connects TRBV7-6 to TRBJ2-7; 8 nucleotides agree with TRBD2. The V gene end was trimmed by 5 bases and the J gene end by 5 bases; junction bases not matched to a gene: 14. CDR1 is SGHVS and CDR2 is FNYEAQ in the germline V gene. CDR3 length: 16 residues. The CDR3 reads CASSAGVGLVYNEQYF. CDR3 coding DNA: TGTGCCAGCAGCGCGGGGGTGGGACTAGTTTACAACGAGCAGTACTTC.

CDR3 bases: TGTGCCAGCAGTTTAGCGGCGGGATTAACCGGGGAGCTGTTTTTT. Its translation is CASSLAAGLTGELFF. This chain connects TRBV28 to TRBJ2-2; TRBD2 might be the D (6 bases). Between the trimmed V and J ends, which lost 2 bases and 5 bases, there was a span of 12 bases. From germline, CDR1 is MDHEN and CDR2 SYDVKM. This CDR3 has 15 amino acids. The full variable domain, in which reference TRBV28 and TRBJ2-2 provide the parts outside the CDR3, is DVKVTQSSRYLVKRTGEKVFLECVQDMDHENMFWYRQDPGLGLRLIYFSYDVKMKEKGDIPEGYSVSREKKERFSLILESASTNQTSMYLCASSLAAGLTGELFFGEGSRLTVL.

The V and J genes are TRBV5-5 and TRBJ2-3; weak D call: TRBD2 (6 bases). This CDR3 spans 17 amino acids. The V and J ends lost 0 bases and 0 bases respectively, with 14 bases between them. The germline CDR1 and CDR2 sequences are SGHKS and YYEKEE (reference sequence). The CDR3 DNA reads as TGTGCCAGCAGCTTGGCCCTTGCGGGGCTGAGCACAGATACGCAGTATTTT. It yields the protein CASSLALAGLSTDTQYF.

This clonotype was counted a few times. The V and J genes are TRBV5-8 and TRBJ1-3; D is ambiguous. This CDR3 comprises 15 residues. With 2 bases removed from V and 0 bases from J, the gap between germline ends came to 9 bases. Per germline, CDR1 SGHTS and CDR2 YDEGEE. Here the CDR3 reads CASSFRGFSGNTIYF. The CDR3 region has the DNA TGTGCCAGCAGCTTTCGTGGGTTCTCTGGAAACACCATATATTTT.

V is TRBV7-9 and J is TRBJ1-2, with D uncertain. Trimming removed 3 bases from V and 0 bases from J, with 8 bases in between. Germline V lookup: CDR1 SEHNR, CDR2 FQNEAQ (reference sequence). The CDR3 loop spans 14 amino acids. Here the CDR3 reads CASSLADANYGYTF. As DNA, the CDR3 is TGTGCCAGCAGCTTGGCAGATGCTAACTATGGCTACACCTTC.

This clonotype has more than one count but fewer than ten. V usage is TRBV3-1 and J usage is TRBJ2-7; the D is unclear. CDR1 and CDR2 from the germline V gene are LGHDT and YNNKEL (reference sequence). The CDR3 consists of 12 residues. V was shortened by 4 bases and J by 3 bases, with 7 bases between the two germline ends. CDR3: CASSRYNYEQYF. CDR3 in DNA: TGTGCCAGCAGCCGGTATAACTACGAGCAGTACTTC.

This clonotype was detected ten times or more. This chain uses TRBV5-1 with TRBJ2-1; 10 positions agree with TRBD2. CDR3 length: 14 amino acids. Germline lookup yields CDR1 SGHRS and CDR2 YFSETQ. The J segment lost 7 bases and the V segment lost 3 bases, leaving 4 bases of the junction unmatched. CDR3 region: CASSWGTSVNEQFF. CDR3 nucleotide sequence: TGCGCCAGCAGCTGGGGGACTAGCGTAAATGAGCAGTTCTTC.

This clonotype was counted between two and nine times. The rearrangement joins TRBV30 to TRBJ1-4, with D tentatively TRBD1 (5 bases). CDR1 is GTSNPN and CDR2 is SVGIG in the germline V gene (reference sequence). The CDR3 is 18 residues long. Trimming removed 5 bases at V and 0 bases at J, with 22 bases between. CDR3 protein: CAWQLGTDITATNEKLFF. CDR3 nucleotides: TGTGCCTGGCAATTAGGGACTGATATAACCGCAACTAATGAAAAACTGTTTTTT.

This clonotype was seen at least ten times. The chain employs TRBV27 and TRBJ2-7; D is uncertain. The CDR3 covers 15 residues. Germline values: CDR1 MNHEY, CDR2 SMNVEV (reference sequence). V dropped 6 bases and J dropped 4 bases, with 19 bases sitting between them. In nucleotides, the CDR3 is TGTGCCAGCAGCCCCACCCACTGGCAAGGGTACGAGCAGTACTTC. Protein: CASSPTHWQGYEQYF.

CDR3 coding DNA: TGTGCCATCAGTGAAGCTACTAGCGCTGGGGCCAACGTCCTGACTTTC. Its translation: CAISEATSAGANVLTF. The V and J genes are TRBV10-3 and TRBJ2-6; 7 bases match TRBD2. Germline CDR1 ENHRY, CDR2 SYGVKD. CDR3 length: 16 amino acids. The trim removed 3 bases at V and 2 bases at J, leaving 4 bases unmatched.

The chain recombines TRBV20-1 with TRBJ2-3; D perhaps matches TRBD2 (7 bases). Trimming took off 5 bases at V and 4 bases at J, with 31 bases between the two ends. The germline V gene encodes CDR1 DFQATT and CDR2 SNEGSKA (reference sequence). The CDR3 sequence is 19 residues long. The CDR3 nucleotides are TGCAGTGCTGGCGTGGACAGTGGGGACTACCTCCCCAGGGCAGATACGCAGTATTTT. Translated, it gives CSAGVDSGDYLPRADTQYF.

The chain employs TRBV18 and TRBJ1-2; D call uncertain. This CDR3 is built from 14 residues. V was shortened by 2 bases and J by 2 bases, with 9 bases between the two germline ends. Germline V CDR1 and CDR2: KGHSH, LQKENI. The CDR3 DNA follows: TGTGCCAGCTCACCAAGGGCAGAAAACTATGGCTACACCTTC. Translated, it gives CASSPRAENYGYTF.

The table lists this clonotype with many counts. The chain employs TRBV20-1 and TRBJ2-1; the D gene is possibly TRBD2 (6 bases). Germline V gives CDR1 DFQATT, CDR2 SNEGSKA (reference sequence). The V end lost 2 bases, the J end lost 4 bases, and 18 bases lay between the germline ends. The CDR3 consists of 16 residues. This CDR3 is CSARRGGLREYNEQFF. The CDR3 nucleotides are TGCAGTGCTAGAAGGGGAGGACTCAGAGAGTACAATGAGCAGTTCTTC.

This clonotype was found many times. The CDR3 region is CASSSTRGQPQHF. The CDR3 coding sequence is TGTGCCAGCAGCTCCACGAGAGGTCAGCCCCAGCATTTT. The chain is built from TRBV7-9 and TRBJ1-5; unclear D gene. The V and J ends lost 4 bases and 6 bases respectively, with 10 bases between them. Germline CDR1 is SEHNR and CDR2 is FQNEAQ (reference sequence). The CDR3 has 13 residues.

The gene calls are TRBV24-1 and TRBJ2-2; 8 bases map to TRBD1. The CDR3 extends over 15 amino acids. Losses at the gene ends were 4 bases for V and 13 bases for J; bases not matched to a gene: 13. Germline CDR1 reads KGHDR; CDR2 reads SFDVKD. The CDR3 sequence: CATSDSDRGPRWLFF. The CDR3 region has the DNA TGTGCCACCAGTGACTCAGACAGGGGCCCCAGATGGCTGTTTTTT.

As concerns this clonotype: A much larger clone is a single base away; this may be a read error. This chain uses TRBV12-3 or TRBV12-4 with TRBJ2-3, with D perhaps TRBD2 (6 bases). This CDR3 spans 15 amino acids. The CDR3 sequence: CASGLLGGNTDTQYF. The CDR3 coding sequence is TGTGCCAGCGGTTTACTGGGGGGAAACACAGATACGCAGTATTTT.

In this sample, this clonotype turned up many times. The chain combines TRBV5-1 with TRBJ1-1; D call uncertain. Germline CDR1 is SGHRS and CDR2 is YFSETQ. Trimming removed 1 base at V and 1 base at J, with 8 bases between. This CDR3 has 14 residues. Here the CDR3 DNA reads TGCGCCAGCAGCTTGCCGCGGCAGAACACTGAAGCTTTCTTT. Translation: CASSLPRQNTEAFF. The full variable domain, rest sourced from reference TRBV5-1 and TRBJ1-1, is KAGVTQTPRYLIKTRGQQVTLSCSPISGHRSVSWYQQTPGQGLQFLFEYFSETQRNKGNFPGRFSGRQFSNSRSEMNVSTLELGDSALYLCASSLPRQNTEAFFGQGTRLTVV.